The present TCR beta chain was sequenced within a study of T-cell memory formation after mild COVID-19. On the study more broadly: Clusters of TCRs were largely donor specific.

General study points: Shrinking CD4+ clones were chiefly CM and EM; CD8+ ones were chiefly EMRA. Within pre-infection memory, some responding clones were found, suggesting cross-reactive memory joined.

Details on this clonotype: No antigen is known for it.

5'RACE primed from the constant segment yielded TCR alpha and TCR beta cDNA libraries bearing sample barcodes and UMIs. TCRdb analysed the 5' RACE reads with MiXCR anew, one entry per CDR3 protein. This sample has hundreds of thousands of distinct CDR3 sequences, with 17% found just once. This CDR3 has 15 amino acids. Germline V gives CDR1 SGHRS, CDR2 YFSETQ. The trim removed 4 bases at V and 9 bases at J, leaving 10 bases unmatched. This TCR came from an adult woman who had mild COVID-19 (a few samples of this study predate the infection). Cell type and time point are not known. The V and J genes are TRBV5-1 and TRBJ1-6; 7 bases line up with TRBD1. The sequenced sample consisted of PBMCs or a T cell subset sorted from them (not recorded which). The CDR3 protein is CASSPETGWASPLHF. For the CDR3, the DNA is TGCGCCAGCAGCCCGGAGACAGGGTGGGCTTCACCCCTCCACTTT.